This TCR beta chain was sequenced for a study of shared clonotypes between healthy human individuals. The CDR3 length is 16 residues. Germline V gene sequence: CDR1 SNHLY, CDR2 FYNNEI. Trimming cost V 6 bases and J 1 base; bases outside gene matches: 7. A note on this clone: The antigen is unknown.

Here immunoSEQ multiplex PCR was the method, and the copy in TCRdb shows in-frame clones only, minus some. This sample has approximately 500,000 clones, with 90% to 96% found just once. General study points: Clonotypes not shared had lower generation probabilities than those common to all four donors.

V gene TRBV2 combines with J gene TRBJ2-2; 8 positions agree with TRBD2. The sequence came from a young woman in good health. Sequences were obtained from naive CD4+ T cells sorted from blood. Subset defined: CD45RA+ positively selected. For the CDR3, the DNA is TGTGCCAGCAGGGAGACTAGCGTAAAGAACACCGGGGAGCTGTTTTTT. Translating gives CASRETSVKNTGELFF.